One sample yielded the 31 T cell receptor beta chains listed below, sequenced in a study of control samples from healthy donors and cancer patients. The data were produced by immunoSEQ multiplex PCR, yet TCRdb's version contains in-frame clones alone and is incomplete. The sample has about 100,000 clones, about 90% seen once. Sequenced material: blood. These receptors were collected from a woman aged 50 to 60 in good health.

The rearrangement uses TRBV2 and TRBJ2-1; D is ambiguous. The germline V gene encodes CDR1 SNHLY and CDR2 FYNNEI. V was trimmed by 3 bases and J by 7 bases, leaving 7 bases between them. CDR3 length equals 12 residues. DNA of the CDR3: TGTGCCAGCAGTGATATACGGAATGAGCAGTTCTTC. This translates into CASSDIRNEQFF.

The rearrangement links TRBV18 to TRBJ2-3; possible D gene TRBD1, 6 bases. CDR3 size: 18 residues. CDR1 is KGHSH and CDR2 is LQKENI in the germline V gene. Trimming removed 4 bases at V and 0 bases at J, with 20 bases between. The CDR3 coding sequence is TGTGCCAGCTCACTCAATCCAACGACAGGTAGTAGCACAGATACGCAGTATTTT. Translating it yields CASSLNPTTGSSTDTQYF. The variable domain in full, with the rest retrieved from reference TRBV18 and TRBJ2-3, is NAGVMQNPRHLVRRRGQEARLRCSPMKGHSHVYWYRQLPEEGLKFMVYLQKENIIDESGMPKERFSAEFPKEGPSILRIQQVVRGDSAAYFCASSLNPTTGSSTDTQYFGPGTRLTVL.

This sequence joins TRBV7-8 and TRBJ2-1, with a possible D match to TRBD1 (5 bases). CDR3 length: 18 amino acids. Germline loops: CDR1 SGHVS, CDR2 FQNEAQ. Trimming left V 5 bases short and J 4 bases short, with 24 bases between. CDR3: CASSTRLGAGVGYNEQFF. The CDR3 DNA follows: TGTGCCAGCAGCACACGACTTGGGGCCGGAGTGGGGTACAATGAGCAGTTCTTC.

The J gene is TRBJ1-1, the V gene TRBV2, with D possibly TRBD1 on 5 matching bases. The V gene's germline CDR1 is SNHLY and CDR2 FYNNEI. Trimming left V 8 bases short and J 0 bases short, with 10 bases between. The CDR3 covers 13 residues. The CDR3 DNA sequence: TGTGCCAGCTGGGGGTACTTGAACACTGAAGCTTTCTTT. This gives the protein CASWGYLNTEAFF.

The rearrangement joins TRBV11-2 to TRBJ2-1, with 10 nucleotides matching TRBD2. Germline V gives CDR1 SGHAT, CDR2 FQNNGV. The CDR3 runs 18 residues. After removal of 3 bases from V and 1 base from J, the junction contained 9 bases not matched to a gene. The CDR3 nucleotides read TGTGCCAGCAGCTTCCCCCAACAGCGGGAGGGATCCTACAATGAGCAGTTCTTC. It yields the protein CASSFPQQREGSYNEQFF.

The V and J genes are TRBV10-3 and TRBJ1-6; D is undetermined. The CDR3 is 12 residues long. V was clipped by 0 bases and J by 10 bases, with 4 bases between them. CDR1 is ENHRY, CDR2 SYGVKD, per germline. The DNA for the CDR3 is TGTGCCATCAGTGAGTCCTTCTCACCCCTCCACTTT. Amino acids: CAISESFSPLHF.

The chain uses TRBV2 and TRBJ2-1, with D unresolved. The CDR3 length is 13 residues. V was trimmed by 5 bases and J by 7 bases, leaving 12 bases between them. CDR1 and CDR2 from the germline V gene are SNHLY and FYNNEI. The CDR3 DNA reads TGTGCCAGCAGTCTCCAGGTGGTGAATGAGCAGTTCTTC. Translating gives CASSLQVVNEQFF.

The genes are TRBV5-1 and TRBJ1-1, with D possibly being TRBD1 (6 bases). CDR3 size: 13 residues. V lost 4 bases to trimming and J lost 3 bases, with 10 bases between them. The V gene's germline CDR1 is SGHRS and CDR2 YFSETQ. The DNA for the CDR3 is TGCGCCAGCAGCCCCTGGACAGACACTGAAGCTTTCTTT. It is translated as CASSPWTDTEAFF. The entire variable domain, with the rest obtained from reference TRBV5-1 and TRBJ1-1, is as follows: KAGVTQTPRYLIKTRGQQVTLSCSPISGHRSVSWYQQTPGQGLQFLFEYFSETQRNKGNFPGRFSGRQFSNSRSEMNVSTLELGDSALYLCASSPWTDTEAFFGQGTRLTVV.

The chain uses TRBV6-2 or TRBV6-3 and TRBJ2-1, with D perhaps TRBD2 (6 bases). V lost 4 bases, J lost 6 bases, and 13 bases lay in between. CDR1 is MNHEY, CDR2 SVGEGT, per germline. The CDR3 covers 14 residues. The CDR3 region has the DNA TGTGCCAGCAGTTCCGGGACTTTCCTCAATGAGCAGTTCTTC. It is translated as CASSSGTFLNEQFF.

V gene TRBV7-2 combines with J gene TRBJ2-3; 9 bases are shared with TRBD2. V gave up 2 bases and J gave up 0 bases; unmatched junction bases: 6. This CDR3 has 17 residues. Germline loops: CDR1 SGHTA, CDR2 FQGNSA. The CDR3 reads CASSLTSSGMSTDTQYF. DNA of the CDR3: TGTGCCAGCAGCTTAACTTCTAGCGGGATGAGCACAGATACGCAGTATTTT.

This chain uses TRBV7-6 with TRBJ1-3, with D unclear. CDR3 length equals 16 residues. In germline, CDR1 is SGHVS, CDR2 FNYEAQ. Between the trimmed V and J ends, which lost 0 bases and 4 bases, there was a span of 13 bases. CDR3 amino acids: CASSLALGVAGNTIYF. The CDR3 DNA reads TGTGCCAGCAGCTTAGCGTTAGGTGTGGCCGGAAACACCATATATTTT.

The gene calls are TRBV9 and TRBJ2-3; TRBD1 or TRBD2 may be the D gene (5 bases each). Per germline, CDR1 SGDLS and CDR2 YYNGEE. This CDR3 is built from 14 residues. The V end was cut by 0 bases, the J end by 2 bases, with 7 bases between. The chain's CDR3 is CASSVAGTTDTQYF. The CDR3 DNA reads TGTGCCAGCAGCGTAGCTGGGACCACAGATACGCAGTATTTT.

In nucleotides, the CDR3 is TGTGCCAGCAGACGCGCGGGGGTCACAGATACGCAGTATTTT. This translates into CASRRAGVTDTQYF. V usage is TRBV2 and J usage is TRBJ2-3, with 7 bases aligning to TRBD2. J lost 2 bases, V lost 6 bases, and 5 bases had no gene match. The CDR3 runs to 14 residues. CDR1 SNHLY and CDR2 FYNNEI come from the germline V gene.

The chain links TRBV6-2 or TRBV6-3 to TRBJ2-5; 8 bases line up with TRBD1. With 5 bases clipped from V and 5 bases from J, the junction kept 13 bases outside the gene matches. Germline-derived CDR1 and CDR2 are MNHEY and SVGEGT. The CDR3 contains 16 residues. CDR3 residues: CASSRAGGGLGETQYF. The CDR3 nucleotides read TGTGCCAGCAGTCGGGCAGGGGGCGGATTAGGGGAGACCCAGTACTTC.

The gene calls are TRBV9 and TRBJ1-3; possibly TRBD1 for D (6 bases). Per germline, CDR1 SGDLS and CDR2 YYNGEE. Between the trimmed V and J ends, which lost 3 bases and 8 bases, there was a span of 15 bases. This CDR3 has 14 amino acids. CDR3 sequence: CASSDRAKVDTIYF. In nucleotides, the CDR3 is TGTGCCAGCAGCGACAGGGCTAAGGTAGACACCATATATTTT.

The chain combines TRBV19 with TRBJ1-1; D gene ambiguous. The germline V gene encodes CDR1 LNHDA and CDR2 SQIVND (reference sequence). This CDR3 has 9 residues. CDR3 sequence: CAAGSEAFF. CDR3 bases: TGTGCTGCAGGTTCTGAAGCTTTCTTT.

This chain connects TRBV4-3 to TRBJ2-2; TRBD1 is a possible D gene (5 bases). The germline gives CDR1 LGHNA, CDR2 YSLEER. Trimming stripped 3 bases from V and 4 bases from J, with 21 bases between. The CDR3 spans 18 residues. The CDR3 is CASSQASAYTRATGELFF. CDR3 bases: TGCGCCAGCAGCCAGGCCAGTGCATACACCAGGGCCACCGGGGAGCTGTTTTTT.

The V and J genes are TRBV15 and TRBJ2-1; no firm D call. The germline V gene encodes CDR1 LNHNV and CDR2 YYDKDF (reference sequence). V was pared by 5 bases and J by 0 bases, with 14 bases between. This CDR3 is built from 16 residues. CDR3 sequence reads: CATSPPWTSSYNEQFF. For the CDR3, the DNA is TGTGCCACCAGCCCGCCGTGGACGAGCTCCTACAATGAGCAGTTCTTC. The variable domain in full, completed from reference TRBV15 and TRBJ2-1, reads DAMVIQNPRYQVTQFGKPVTLSCSQTLNHNVMYWYQQKSSQAPKLLFHYYDKDFNNEADTPDNFQSRRPNTSFCFLDIRSPGLGDTAMYLCATSPPWTSSYNEQFFGPGTRLTVL.

V gene TRBV7-2 combines with J gene TRBJ2-7; D is unresolved. Germline CDR1 reads SGHTA; CDR2 reads FQGNSA. V lost 7 bases and J lost 3, with 13 bases in between. This CDR3 region has 13 residues. CDR3 sequence (DNA): TGTGCCAGCACCACCGGCGCTAACTACGAGCAGTACGTC. This encodes CASTTGANYEQYV.

The genes are TRBV5-4 and TRBJ2-3; tentative D call: TRBD2 (5 bases). Trimming cost V 5 bases and J 5 bases, with 12 bases left between them. The V gene's germline CDR1 is SGHNT and CDR2 YYREEE (reference sequence). The CDR3 sequence is 13 residues long. CDR3 protein: CASRPTRKDTQYF. DNA for the CDR3: TGTGCCAGCAGGCCTACTAGGAAAGATACGCAGTATTTT.

This rearrangement joins TRBV6-5 to TRBJ2-1, with D unresolved. This CDR3 comprises 13 residues. Trimming shortened V by 5 bases and J by 9 bases, and 14 bases separated the two germline ends. The germline V gene encodes CDR1 MNHEY and CDR2 SVGAGI. CDR3 DNA sequence: TGTGCCAGCAGTATACCTTTCGTACGTGAGCAGTTCTTC. This codes for CASSIPFVREQFF.

The gene calls are TRBV27 and TRBJ1-5, with 8 bases lining up with TRBD1. Trimming removed 5 bases from V and 7 bases from J; junction bases left unmatched: 4. Germline assignment: CDR1 MNHEY and CDR2 SMNVEV (reference sequence). The CDR3 extends over 13 amino acids. CDR3 DNA: TGTGCCAGCAGTACCAGGGGGCACCAGCCCCAGCATTTT. Translating gives CASSTRGHQPQHF.

The chain links TRBV6-4 to TRBJ2-1, with 7 positions matching TRBD2. The CDR3 length is 14 residues. Germline values: CDR1 MRHNA, CDR2 SNTAGT. V trimming: 4 bases; J trimming: 8 bases; junction bases outside the gene matches: 8. The CDR3 nucleotides are TGTGCCAGCAGTGTGAGGGAGGGCCTGTATGAGCAGTTCTTC. It translates to CASSVREGLYEQFF.

This clone was seen once. The rearrangement links TRBV30 to TRBJ2-1, with D perhaps TRBD1 (5 bases). This CDR3 contains 13 residues. Germline CDR1 is GTSNPN and CDR2 is SVGIG (reference sequence). Between the trimmed V and J ends, which lost 8 bases and 2 bases, there was a span of 13 bases. Here the CDR3 reads CAGSNRTYNEQFF. CDR3 DNA: TGTGCCGGTAGTAACAGGACCTACAATGAGCAGTTCTTC.

This sequence joins TRBV7-8 and TRBJ1-1; tentatively, D is TRBD1 (5 bases). Trimming removed 7 bases at V and 7 bases at J, with 16 bases between. Germline V lookup: CDR1 SGHVS, CDR2 FQNEAQ. This CDR3 has 13 amino acids. CDR3: CASTFLRGDEAFF. The CDR3 DNA reads as TGTGCCAGCACCTTCCTGCGAGGGGATGAAGCTTTCTTT.

This chain connects TRBV10-1 to TRBJ1-5; D not certain. Between the trimmed V and J ends, which lost 3 bases and 0 bases, there was a span of 6 bases. The CDR3 sequence is 14 residues long. Germline V gene data show CDR1 as WNHNN and CDR2 as SYGVQD (reference sequence). Here the CDR3 reads CASSESGSNQPQHF. CDR3 nucleotide sequence: TGCGCCAGCAGTGAAAGTGGTAGCAATCAGCCCCAGCATTTT.

A few counts support this clone. The V call is TRBV6-5, the J call TRBJ1-1; D uncertain. The V and J ends lost 6 bases and 0 bases respectively, with 8 bases between them. Germline V gene sequence: CDR1 MNHEY, CDR2 SVGAGI. The CDR3 is 13 amino acids. The CDR3 reads CASRYGLNTEAFF. The DNA of the CDR3 is TGTGCCAGCAGGTATGGGTTGAACACTGAAGCTTTCTTT.

CDR3 loop: CASSDTLNTGELFF. The CDR3 DNA reads TGCGCCAGCAGTGACACCCTGAACACCGGGGAGCTGTTTTTT. The V and J genes are TRBV10-2 and TRBJ2-2; D not certain. This CDR3 contains 14 residues. Trimming left V 3 bases short and J 1 base short, with 6 bases between. Germline V gene sequence: CDR1 WSHSY, CDR2 SAAADI.

This chain joins TRBV14 and TRBJ2-2; 7 bases match TRBD1. The CDR3 is 17 residues long. Germline loops: CDR1 SGHDN, CDR2 FVKESK. Trimming removed 0 bases from V and 4 bases from J; junction bases left unmatched: 8. The CDR3 DNA is TGTGCCAGCAGCCAAGACGTGGGACAGTTATTCACCGGGGAGCTGTTTTTT. It encodes CASSQDVGQLFTGELFF.

This clone is a singleton in its sample. The J gene is TRBJ1-4, the V gene TRBV11-2, with D uncertain. Trimming cost V 5 bases and J 4 bases, with 14 bases left between them. This CDR3 has 15 residues. CDR1 and CDR2 (germline): SGHAT, FQNNGV. CDR3 sequence reads: CASSPIGGGNEKLFF. The CDR3 region has the DNA TGTGCCAGCAGCCCCATAGGCGGTGGTAATGAAAAACTGTTTTTT.

V usage is TRBV2 and J usage is TRBJ1-3; 8 nucleotides line up with TRBD1. V was pared by 8 bases and J by 4 bases, with 10 bases of the junction left unmatched. The length of the CDR3 is 15 residues. Germline V CDR1 and CDR2: SNHLY, FYNNEI. The CDR3 region is CASGTDRAYGNTIYF. The CDR3 DNA is TGTGCCAGCGGGACGGACAGGGCGTACGGAAACACCATATATTTT.